This T cell receptor beta chain is drawn from a study of identical twins. Study outcomes and limitations: The more abundant beta clonotypes in cord blood had fewer insertions, and memory repertoires did not show this. The study found that models underestimated out-of-frame TCR alpha sharing in monozygotic twins.

The junction had 3 bases not matched to a gene; V was cut back by 7 bases and J by 2 bases. The CDR3 extends over 14 amino acids. One entry per CDR3 protein, called by TCRdb with MiXCR from the 5' RACE reads. In the table there are just under 550,000 distinct CDR3 sequences, about 16% of which are singletons. Concerning this clonotype itself: Antigen specificity is unknown.

In addition, the sample was reused for a study of yellow fever vaccine responses in identical twins.

The chain has TRBV12-3 or TRBV12-4 and TRBJ2-3; 10 nucleotides agree with TRBD2. The clonotype comes from a young woman in good health. Sequencing was performed on CD4+ T cells sorted from blood. The CDR3 here is CASITSGITDTQYF. As DNA, the CDR3 is TGTGCCAGCATAACTAGCGGGATCACAGATACGCAGTATTTT.